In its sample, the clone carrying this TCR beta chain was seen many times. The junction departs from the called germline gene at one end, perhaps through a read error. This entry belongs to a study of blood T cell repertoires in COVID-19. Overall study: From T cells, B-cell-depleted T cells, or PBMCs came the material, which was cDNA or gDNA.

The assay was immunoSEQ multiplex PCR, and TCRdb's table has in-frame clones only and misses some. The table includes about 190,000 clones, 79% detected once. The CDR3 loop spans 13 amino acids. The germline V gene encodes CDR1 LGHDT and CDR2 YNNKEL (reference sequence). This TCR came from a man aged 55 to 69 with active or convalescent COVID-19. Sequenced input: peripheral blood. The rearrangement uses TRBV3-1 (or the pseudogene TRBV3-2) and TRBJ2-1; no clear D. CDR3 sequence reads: CASSQPSQTHHLF. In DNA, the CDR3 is TGTGCCAGCAGCCAACCATCCCAGACTCACCATCTCTTC.